The 15 T cell receptor beta chains listed next were all sequenced from one sample in a study of cytomegalovirus exposure and HLA in healthy donors (dated 2017 in TCRdb). The library was made by the immunoSEQ multiplex PCR assay. The multiplex PCR relied on a mix of 60 forward primers for TCR Vbeta segments and 13 reverse primers for TCR Jbeta segments. TCRdb stores this immuneACCESS table with in-frame sequences only. Part of the clones is absent; in the studies checked, under half of the shortfall reflects unresolved V genes, and no reason is known for the rest. The sample records fewer than 120,000 clones, around 84% of which are singletons. The biggest ten clones account for under 1.5% of the sample. The sample was PBMCs. These receptors were obtained from a woman aged 25 to 39 in good health and CMV-seronegative.

This clone was observed once. CDR3 region: CSVEGGGGQTYNEQFF. The CDR3 coding sequence is TGCAGCGTTGAAGGGGGCGGCGGACAAACCTACAATGAGCAGTTCTTC. The chain joins TRBV29-1 to TRBJ2-1; the D gene is possibly TRBD1 (5 bases). CDR1 is SQVTM, CDR2 ANQGSEA, per germline. The CDR3 totals 16 residues. V was shortened by 1 base and J by 2 bases, with 15 bases between the two germline ends.

This clone was recorded only once. In nucleotides, the CDR3 is TGCGCCAGCAGCACCGAGACAGTTTCAAATTCACCCCTCCACTTT. It codes for CASSTETVSNSPLHF. V is TRBV5-1 and J is TRBJ1-6; D is possibly TRBD1 (5 bases). The CDR3 spans 15 residues. Germline V gene lookup returns CDR1 SGHRS and CDR2 YFSETQ. Trimming took off 4 bases at V and 7 bases at J, with 15 bases between the two ends. Full variable domain (outside the CDR3, taken from reference TRBV5-1 and TRBJ1-6): KAGVTQTPRYLIKTRGQQVTLSCSPISGHRSVSWYQQTPGQGLQFLFEYFSETQRNKGNFPGRFSGRQFSNSRSEMNVSTLELGDSALYLCASSTETVSNSPLHFGNGTRLTVT.

This sequence joins TRBV11-2 and TRBJ2-1, with unresolved D. The CDR3 loop spans 14 amino acids. Germline-derived CDR1 and CDR2 are SGHAT and FQNNGV. Trimming pared 1 base from V and 9 bases from J, leaving 13 bases between. The CDR3 loop reads CASSLGLTVSEQFF. Written as DNA, the CDR3 is TGTGCCAGCAGCTTAGGCCTGACTGTCAGTGAGCAGTTCTTC.

The chain recombines TRBV20-1 with TRBJ2-5; D gene uncertain. V lost 5 bases and J lost 3, with 4 bases in between. CDR3 length: 10 amino acids. CDR1 and CDR2 (germline): DFQATT, SNEGSKA (reference sequence). The CDR3 loop reads CSAPEETQYF. For the CDR3, the DNA is TGCAGTGCTCCGGAAGAGACCCAGTACTTC.

The chain recombines TRBV29-1 with TRBJ2-7, with D unclear. V was cut by 3 bases and J by 1 base, with 13 bases left in between. Looked up from germline, CDR1 is SQVTM and CDR2 is ANQGSEA. The CDR3 covers 14 residues. Written as DNA, the CDR3 is TGCAGCGTTGACCCTACCGGTCGGTCCTACGAGCAGTACTTC. Translation: CSVDPTGRSYEQYF.

The CDR3 sequence: CAFPRLTLAGGSYEQYF. In DNA form, the CDR3 reads TGTGCTTTCCCGAGGCTAACTCTAGCGGGAGGGTCCTACGAGCAGTACTTC. V and J are TRBV28 and TRBJ2-7; 12 bases align to TRBD2. This CDR3 spans 17 amino acids. Germline-derived CDR1 and CDR2 are MDHEN and SYDVKM.

V and J are TRBV10-3 and TRBJ2-7, with TRBD1 as a possible D gene (5 bases). The germline CDR1 and CDR2 sequences are ENHRY and SYGVKD. V lost 0 bases and J 7 bases, leaving 19 bases between the germline ends. This CDR3 region has 16 residues. The chain's CDR3 is CAISESRTRNSLEQYF. The CDR3 coding sequence is TGTGCCATCAGTGAGTCCCGGACACGGAATTCCTTAGAGCAGTACTTC.

The chain uses TRBV5-8 and TRBJ1-1; D possibly corresponds to TRBD1 (5 bases). The CDR3 covers 18 residues. Trimming stripped 1 base from V and 4 bases from J, with 23 bases between. Germline-derived CDR1 and CDR2 are SGHTS and YDEGEE. The CDR3 reads CASSLRVVGQGGTTEAFF. The CDR3 region has the DNA TGTGCCAGCAGCTTGCGGGTTGTTGGTCAGGGTGGCACCACTGAAGCTTTCTTT.

The J gene is TRBJ2-7, the V gene TRBV7-9; possible D gene TRBD1, 6 bases. Trimming stripped 0 bases from V and 3 bases from J, with 12 bases between. This CDR3 has 15 amino acids. Germline-derived CDR1 and CDR2 are SEHNR and FQNEAQ (reference sequence). CDR3 coding DNA: TGTGCCAGCAGCTTAGCGCAAGGACAGCTCTACGAGCAGTACTTC. Its protein product is CASSLAQGQLYEQYF.

DNA of the CDR3: TGCGCCAGCAGCTCTCCGACAGGGAACTATGGCTACACCTTC. Translation gives CASSSPTGNYGYTF. The chain has TRBV5-1 and TRBJ1-2, with 7 bases identical to TRBD1. The CDR3 has 14 residues. CDR1 is SGHRS and CDR2 is YFSETQ in the germline V gene. V was pared by 3 bases and J by 2 bases, with 4 bases of the junction left unmatched.

The chain recombines TRBV9 with TRBJ2-1, with 9 bases aligning to TRBD2. Germline V gene data show CDR1 as SGDLS and CDR2 as YYNGEE. The trim removed 8 bases at V and 4 bases at J, leaving 7 bases unmatched. The CDR3 covers 14 residues. The CDR3 protein is CASGERGDYNEQFF. In nucleotides, the CDR3 is TGTGCCAGTGGGGAGCGGGGGGATTACAATGAGCAGTTCTTC.

The rearrangement joins TRBV5-6 to TRBJ2-5; possibly TRBD1 for D (5 bases). V was clipped by 3 bases and J by 5 bases, with 14 bases between them. Germline CDR1 SGHDT, CDR2 YYEEEE. The CDR3 runs to 14 residues. The CDR3 nucleotides are TGTGCCAGCAGCTCCTGGGTGGGGCGGGAGACCCAGTACTTC. Encoded protein: CASSSWVGRETQYF.

This clone occurred a few times. The chain links TRBV5-1 to TRBJ1-5; weak D call: TRBD1 (6 bases). Between the trimmed V and J ends, which lost 4 bases and 6 bases, there was a span of 11 bases. The CDR3 extends over 13 amino acids. Germline V gene sequence: CDR1 SGHRS, CDR2 YFSETQ. CDR3: CASSPTGIQPQHF. CDR3 DNA: TGCGCCAGCAGCCCAACAGGGATTCAGCCCCAGCATTTT.

The chain joins TRBV7-6 to TRBJ1-1, with D possibly TRBD1 on 6 matching bases. The CDR3 has 15 residues. Trimming took 0 bases from V and 0 from J, leaving 8 bases between them. Germline CDR1 and CDR2: SGHVS and FNYEAQ. In DNA, the CDR3 is TGTGCCAGCAGCTTAGCGGGGGCCATGAACACTGAAGCTTTCTTT. Residues: CASSLAGAMNTEAFF. The whole variable domain, filled in from reference TRBV7-6 and TRBJ1-1, reads GAGVSQSPRYKVTKRGQDVALRCDPISGHVSLYWYRQALGQGPEFLTYFNYEAQQDKSGLPNDRFSAERPEGSISTLTIQRTEQRDSAMYRCASSLAGAMNTEAFFGQGTRLTVV.

The V call is TRBV7-7, the J call TRBJ1-1; no reliable D call. Trimming stripped 3 bases from V and 5 bases from J, with 16 bases between. CDR1 and CDR2 (germline): SSHAT, FNYEAQ (reference sequence). The CDR3 consists of 15 residues. The CDR3 DNA reads as TGTGCCAGCAGCTTCATGTGGGCGCTTGGGACTGAAGCTTTCTTT. Protein: CASSFMWALGTEAFF.